Listed below are T cell receptor beta chains from one sample, sequenced in a study of technical replicates of blood from a handful of donors. TCRdb's table, derived via immunoSEQ multiplex PCR, lists solely in-frame clones and lacks some. The data show tens of thousands of clones, 80% to 95% seen once. Source material: T cells isolated from PBMCs. The receptors were sampled from a human donor in good health. Each CDR3 is given with its conserved first and last residue. The order of the fields is J gene, D gene, V gene, clone size, CDR3 DNA, CDR3 protein. A D gene is named only where the DNA matches it firmly. Size tells how often a clone was seen (once, few, many) or the class of an expanded clone, and some rows leave it out.

TRBJ2-7	NA	TRBV29-1	NA	TGCAGCGTGGTCGGTCAGGGCAGCTACGAGCAGTACTTC	CSVVGQGSYEQYF
TRBJ1-1	NA	TRBV5-4	NA	TGTGCCAGCAGCTTGCCCGGACAGCTGAACACTGAAGCTTTCTTT	CASSLPGQLNTEAFF
TRBJ1-1	TRBD1	TRBV19	once	TGTGCCAGTAGTTGGGGACAGCTAATGAACACTGAAGCTTTCTTT	CASSWGQLMNTEAFF
TRBJ2-3	NA	TRBV18	NA	TGTGCCAGCTCACGGGACATAGATACGCAGTATTTT	CASSRDIDTQYF
TRBJ2-6	NA	TRBV6-5	once	TGTGCCAGCAGCCCCGGTAGGGGCGTCCTGACTTTC	CASSPGRGVLTF
TRBJ2-1	TRBD2	TRBV5-4	once	TGTGCCAGCAGCCTTGGACTAGCGGGCTTAATCTACAATGAGCAGTTCTTC	CASSLGLAGLIYNEQFF
TRBJ2-1	TRBD2	TRBV9	few	TGTGCCAGCAGCGTAGAGGGACTAGCCTACAATGAGCAGTTCTTC	CASSVEGLAYNEQFF
TRBJ2-2	NA	TRBV6-5	NA	TGTGCCAGCAGTAAGGACAGTTACACCGGGGAGCTGTTTTTT	CASSKDSYTGELFF
TRBJ2-7	TRBD1	TRBV27	NA	TGTGCCAGCAGCATTGGGACAGGCCTCGAGCAGTACTTC	CASSIGTGLEQYF
TRBJ2-7	TRBD2	TRBV4-1	NA	TGCGCCAGCAGCCGGGCGGCGGGAGCCACCGGGGGGGAGCAGTACTTC	CASSRAAGATGGEQYF
TRBJ1-2	NA	TRBV27	NA	TGTGCCAGCAGTTTTATCGGGACAAACTATGGCTACACCTTC	CASSFIGTNYGYTF
TRBJ1-2	NA	TRBV19	NA	TGTGCCAGTAGTATAGGGGGGGTGCCCTATGGCTACACCTTC	CASSIGGVPYGYTF
TRBJ2-7	NA	TRBV20-1	NA	TGCAGTGCTCCCGCGGGGACGGACCGGTACTTC	CSAPAGTDRYF
TRBJ2-7	NA	TRBV1	NA	TGCACCAGCAGCCAAGTAAATTCTAGAGACGGGAGGGCCTTCTACGAGCAGTACTTC	CTSSQVNSRDGRAFYEQYF
TRBJ2-1	NA	TRBV5-1	NA	TGCGCCAGCAGCTTGGTCCCAACGAGCTCCTACAATGAGCAGTTCTTC	CASSLVPTSSYNEQFF
TRBJ2-7	NA	TRBV5-5	NA	TGTGCCAGCAGCTTGAGCCCCGGGACTTTTTACGAGCAGTACTTC	CASSLSPGTFYEQYF
TRBJ2-1	TRBD2	TRBV5-1	NA	TGCGCCAGCAGCTACCGACTAGCGGGGATTTACAATGAGCAGTTCTTC	CASSYRLAGIYNEQFF
TRBJ1-1	NA	TRBV29-1	NA	TGCAGCGTTTTCGACAGCCCCCTCGAAGCTTTCTTT	CSVFDSPLEAFF
TRBJ2-5	NA	TRBV12-5	NA	TGTGCTAGTGCTATCCCTCAAGAGACCCAGTACTTC	CASAIPQETQYF
TRBJ2-7	NA	TRBV7-9	NA	TGTGCCAGCAGCTTAGAAACAGGGTTATACTACGAGCAGTACTTC	CASSLETGLYYEQYF
TRBJ2-4	TRBD1	TRBV27	NA	TGTGCCAGCAGTCCAAAGGGACAGTCAAACATTCAGTACTTC	CASSPKGQSNIQYF
TRBJ2-7	TRBD1	TRBV9	NA	TGTGCCAGCAGCTCCCAGGGGGACTCCTACGAGCAGTACTTC	CASSSQGDSYEQYF
TRBJ1-5	NA	TRBV28	NA	TGTGCCAGCAGCAAGTGGACACAAGATCAGCCCCAGCATTTT	CASSKWTQDQPQHF
TRBJ2-5	TRBD1	TRBV11-2	NA	TGTGCCAGCAGCATAGGACAGGGCGCACAAGAGACCCAGTACTTC	CASSIGQGAQETQYF
TRBJ2-7	NA	TRBV7-9	NA	TGTGCCAGCAGCTTCTCAGGGACCTACGAGCAGTACTTC	CASSFSGTYEQYF